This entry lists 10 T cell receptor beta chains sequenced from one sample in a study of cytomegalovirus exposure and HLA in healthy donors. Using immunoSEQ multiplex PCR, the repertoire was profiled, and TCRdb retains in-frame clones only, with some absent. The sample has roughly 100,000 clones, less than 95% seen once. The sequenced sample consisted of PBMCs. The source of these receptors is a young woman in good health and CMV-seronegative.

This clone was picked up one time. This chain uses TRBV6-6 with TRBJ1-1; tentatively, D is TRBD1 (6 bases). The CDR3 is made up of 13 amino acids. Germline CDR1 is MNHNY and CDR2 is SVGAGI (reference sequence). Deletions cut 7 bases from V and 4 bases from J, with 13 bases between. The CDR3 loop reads CASTQGGGTEAFF. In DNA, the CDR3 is TGTGCCAGCACCCAGGGAGGGGGCACTGAAGCTTTCTTT.

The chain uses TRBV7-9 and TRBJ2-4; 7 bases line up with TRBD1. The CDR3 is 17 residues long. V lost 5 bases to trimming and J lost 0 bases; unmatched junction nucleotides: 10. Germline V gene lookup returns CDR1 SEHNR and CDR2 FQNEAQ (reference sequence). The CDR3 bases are TGTGCCAGCAGCCCGAATGACAGGGACCTAGCCAAAAACATTCAGTACTTC. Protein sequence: CASSPNDRDLAKNIQYF.

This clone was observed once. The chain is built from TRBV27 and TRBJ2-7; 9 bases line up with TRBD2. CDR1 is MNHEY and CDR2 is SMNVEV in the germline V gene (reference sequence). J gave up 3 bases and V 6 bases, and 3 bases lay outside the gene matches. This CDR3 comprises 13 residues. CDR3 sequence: CASRSSGNYEQYF. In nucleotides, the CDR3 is TGTGCCAGCAGGTCTAGCGGGAACTACGAGCAGTACTTC.

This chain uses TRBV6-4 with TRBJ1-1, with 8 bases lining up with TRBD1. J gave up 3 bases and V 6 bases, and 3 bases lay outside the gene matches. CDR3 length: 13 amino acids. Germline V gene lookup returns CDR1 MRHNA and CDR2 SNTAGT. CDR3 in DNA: TGTGCCAGCAGCCTGACAGGGGACACTGAAGCTTTCTTT. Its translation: CASSLTGDTEAFF.

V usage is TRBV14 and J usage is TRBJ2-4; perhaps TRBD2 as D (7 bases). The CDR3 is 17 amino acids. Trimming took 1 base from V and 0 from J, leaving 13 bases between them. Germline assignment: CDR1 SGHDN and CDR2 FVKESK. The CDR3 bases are TGTGCCAGCAGCCAAGTTGGCGGGGGCCTAGCCAAAAACATTCAGTACTTC. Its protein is CASSQVGGGLAKNIQYF.

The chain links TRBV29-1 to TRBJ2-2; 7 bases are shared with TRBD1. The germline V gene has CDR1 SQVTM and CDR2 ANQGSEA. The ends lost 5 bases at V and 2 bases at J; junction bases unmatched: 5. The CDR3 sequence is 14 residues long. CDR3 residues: CSVNDRANTGELFF. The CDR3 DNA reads TGCAGCGTTAACGACAGGGCAAACACCGGGGAGCTGTTTTTT.

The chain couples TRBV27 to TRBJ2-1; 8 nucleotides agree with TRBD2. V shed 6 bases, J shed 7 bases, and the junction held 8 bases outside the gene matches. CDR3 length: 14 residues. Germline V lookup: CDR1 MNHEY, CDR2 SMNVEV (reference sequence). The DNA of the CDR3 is TGTGCCAGCAGCGGAGCGGGAGTAGGGAATGAGCAGTTCTTC. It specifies CASSGAGVGNEQFF.

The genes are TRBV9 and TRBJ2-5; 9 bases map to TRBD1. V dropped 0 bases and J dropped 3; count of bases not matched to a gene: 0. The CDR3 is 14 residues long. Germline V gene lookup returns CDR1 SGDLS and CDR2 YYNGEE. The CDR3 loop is CASSVGDREETQYF. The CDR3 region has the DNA TGTGCCAGCAGCGTAGGGGACAGGGAAGAGACCCAGTACTTC.

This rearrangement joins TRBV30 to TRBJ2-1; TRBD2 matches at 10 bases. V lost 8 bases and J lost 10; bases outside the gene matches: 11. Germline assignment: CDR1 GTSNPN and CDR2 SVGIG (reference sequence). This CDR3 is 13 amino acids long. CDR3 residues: CAGLAGVPGEQFF. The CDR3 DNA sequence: TGTGCCGGGCTAGCGGGGGTCCCGGGGGAGCAGTTCTTC.

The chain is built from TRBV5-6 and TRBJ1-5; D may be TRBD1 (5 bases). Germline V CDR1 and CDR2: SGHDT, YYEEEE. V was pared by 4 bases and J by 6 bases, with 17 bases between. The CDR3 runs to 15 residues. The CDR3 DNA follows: TGTGCCAGCAGCCTGACCCGGGAGGGGCGTCAGCCCCAGCATTTT. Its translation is CASSLTREGRQPQHF.